The TCR beta chain described here comes from a study of early T cells in non-severe SARS-CoV-2 infection (dated by TCRdb to about 2021). The study in broad terms: TCR sequencing used bulk RNA from unsorted whole blood, so alpha and beta chains could not be paired.

Study-wide findings and limitations: VDJdb matching was skewed toward anti-spike CD8 responses, so virus-specific expansions were likely underestimated and private and CD4 specificities were missed.

Clipping removes 4 bases from V and 3 bases from J, with 6 as the unmatched junction base count. CDR1 and CDR2 are read off the germline V gene as WSHSY and SAAADI. The CDR3 sequence holds 15 residues, the cysteine and phenylalanine included. The DNA shown is the 45-base CDR3, in frame from base 1. Preparation of the library involved 5' RACE. The sequencing machine was a NextSeq 500. Unique molecular identifiers were attached to individual cDNA molecules in the TCR library protocol so that sequencing error and PCR bias could be corrected. Both TCR alpha and beta chains were sequenced, and tight co-correlation was observed between alpha and beta sequence abundances in each sample. On the study's bioinformatics: Decombinator V4 was used to perform V gene, J gene and CDR3 annotation of TCR sequences. TCRs were defined as expanded if a significant change between any two time points was detected under a Poisson model with p below 0.0001. TCR abundances were normalised to the total number of TCRs sequenced per sample and expressed as counts per million. MAIT TCRs were defined by TRAV1-2 paired with TRAJ12, TRAJ20 or TRAJ33, and iNKT TCRs by TRAV10 paired with TRAJ18. VDJdb, accessed on 1 November 2021, was searched for TCRs annotated for CMV, EBV and SARS-CoV-2, and TCRs annotated for more than one antigen were excluded. The raw public data were reprocessed by TCRdb itself: fastp quality trimming at Q25, MiXCR clonotype calling, in-frame beta chains only. Rows with one shared CDR3 protein collapse into an entry with the most common genes and DNA. Clone size and V and J calls follow TCRdb, not the original study. The sample table holds tens of thousands of distinct CDR3 sequences, of which approximately 15% were seen once. Roughly 4.7% of the sample comes from the top ten.

This was a case-control study nested in a cohort of healthcare workers in London, UK, who had nasopharyngeal swab PCR tests and blood samples taken every week. Healthcare workers were enrolled in the week of the UK lockdown, from 23 to 31 March 2020, and were followed every week for up to roughly 16 weeks. This clonotype was counted many times. Its antigen is still unknown. No much larger clone is present one base from it, and per-base qualities are unavailable. The chain is encoded by TRBV10-2 joined to TRBJ1-5; 7 bases in the junction line up with TRBD1. The material sequenced was whole blood, taken at baseline. This receptor was identified in an adult who was a healthcare worker with PCR-confirmed SARS-CoV-2 infection or an uninfected control (not recorded which). The CDR3 protein sequence reads: CASSVAGQFNQPQHF. The nucleotide sequence reads as follows: TGCGCCAGCAGTGTGGCGGGACAGTTCAATCAGCCCCAGCATTTT.